These T cell receptor beta chains were read from a single sample in a study of T-cell reconstitution after alpha-beta-depleted transplantation in children. TCRdb passed the PCR reads through MiXCR, listing each CDR3 protein once. Here the sample spans more than 400,000 distinct CDR3 sequences, 10% to 12% being singletons. This specimen consisted of PBMCs, mostly from graft donor cells, obtained 180 days after TCRalphabeta/CD19-depleted stem cell transplant. These receptors were obtained from a female patient aged 2-9 years who had a stem cell transplant for aplastic anemia, so the T cells may come from the graft donor. Both conserved end residues are part of each CDR3. D genes are given only for firm matches. Clone size appears in some rows only: once, few, many, or a class for an expanded clone.

v_call	j_call	clone_size	d_call	cdr3_aa	cdr3_nt
TRBV5-1	TRBJ2-5	-	TRBD2	CASSLTSAETQYF	TGCGCCAGCAGCTTGACTAGCGCAGAGACCCAGTACTTC
TRBV9	TRBJ2-2	-	-	CASSPQGSGELFF	TGTGCCAGCAGCCCTCAGGGCTCCGGGGAGCTGTTTTTT
TRBV20-1	TRBJ1-5	-	TRBD1	CSAPPGTANQPQHF	TGCAGTGCCCCGCCAGGGACAGCTAATCAGCCCCAGCATTTT
TRBV20-1	TRBJ2-7	many	-	CSEGGRDGEQYF	TGCAGTGAAGGCGGGCGGGACGGAGAGCAGTACTTC
TRBV27	TRBJ2-7	-	-	CASSLAGRNIFSYEQYF	TGTGCCAGCAGTTTAGCGGGGAGGAACATTTTCTCCTACGAGCAGTACTTC
TRBV9	TRBJ2-3	-	TRBD1	CASSEGTQGAPTDTQYF	TGTGCCAGCAGCGAGGGGACACAGGGGGCGCCCACAGATACGCAGTATTTT
TRBV20-1	TRBJ1-5	-	-	CSATGQWSQPQHF	TGCAGTGCAACCGGGCAGTGGAGTCAGCCCCAGCATTTT
TRBV20-1	TRBJ2-7	-	TRBD2	CCARDYRVRLAGGPGRDEQYF	TGCTGTGCTAGAGATTACCGCGTGAGACTAGCGGGGGGGCCAGGTCGAGACGAGCAGTACTTC
TRBV5-1	TRBJ1-4	many	-	CASSLGIAGLTSGEKLFF	TGCGCCAGCAGCTTGGGAATTGCAGGGCTTACGAGTGGAGAAAAACTGTTTTTT
TRBV20-1	TRBJ2-4	few	-	CSAINVGAKNIQYF	TGCAGTGCCATAAACGTGGGGGCCAAAAACATTCAGTACTTC
TRBV14	TRBJ2-6	-	-	CASSQDWQSSGANVLTF	TGTGCCAGCAGCCAAGATTGGCAGAGCTCTGGGGCCAACGTCCTGACTTTC
TRBV12-3/TRBV12-4	TRBJ1-2	-	-	CASSIRTRAYGYTF	TGTGCTAGCAGCATCAGGACGAGGGCCTATGGCTACACCTTC
TRBV30	TRBJ2-1	-	-	CAWSVRLLKSSYNEQFF	TGTGCCTGGAGTGTGCGTCTCCTGAAAAGCTCCTACAATGAGCAGTTCTTC
TRBV5-1	TRBJ2-2	few	TRBD2	CASSLAGGRDTGELFF	TGCGCCAGCAGCTTGGCCGGCGGGAGGGACACCGGGGAGCTGTTTTTT
TRBV5-1	TRBJ2-1	many	-	CASSLDVVYNEQFF	TGCGCCAGCAGCTTGGATGTGGTCTACAATGAGCAGTTCTTC
TRBV7-2	TRBJ2-4	-	-	CASSYTGRKNIQYF	TGTGCCAGCAGCTATACAGGGAGAAAGAACATTCAGTACTTC
TRBV10-3	TRBJ2-3	-	-	CAITPDGTRAQYF	TGTGCCATCACCCCGGATGGGACGAGGGCGCAGTATTTT
TRBV28	TRBJ2-1	-	-	CASSLWQDSYNEQFF	TGTGCCAGCAGTTTATGGCAGGACTCCTACAATGAGCAGTTCTTC
TRBV27	TRBJ2-7	few	-	CASSPIRTVREQYF	TGTGCCAGCAGTCCAATCCGGACAGTTCGCGAGCAGTACTTC
TRBV4-3	TRBJ2-5	-	-	CASSQKLTGEGETQYF	TGCGCCAGCAGCCAAAAGTTGACGGGAGAGGGGGAGACCCAGTACTTC
TRBV7-9	TRBJ1-1	-	-	CASSPPGQGTAFF	TGTGCCAGCAGCCCTCCAGGTCAGGGTACGGCTTTCTTT
TRBV28	TRBJ2-7	-	TRBD1	CASSFADRRSYEQYF	TGTGCCAGCAGTTTTGCGGACAGGCGCTCCTACGAGCAGTACTTC
TRBV7-9	TRBJ2-7	-	TRBD1	CASSLPVQGAGEQYF	TGTGCCAGCAGCCTTCCGGTACAGGGGGCGGGGGAGCAGTACTTC
TRBV7-2	TRBJ1-5	-	-	CASSLVGYKNQPQHF	TGTGCCAGCAGCTTAGTAGGGTACAAGAATCAGCCCCAGCATTTT
TRBV19	TRBJ1-5	-	-	CASSIREGPQHF	TGTGCCAGTAGTATAAGGGAAGGGCCCCAGCATTTT
TRBV29-1	TRBJ2-5	few	TRBD2	CSSAGGRETQYF	TGCAGCTCAGCGGGAGGGCGAGAGACCCAGTACTTC
TRBV27	TRBJ2-7	-	TRBD1	CASSLSWLNAAGGTREQYF	TGTGCCAGCAGTTTATCTTGGCTGAACGCGGCAGGGGGTACGCGGGAGCAGTACTTC
TRBV7-8	TRBJ2-7	few	-	CASSLALGGLYEQYF	TGTGCCAGCAGTCTAGCGCTAGGGGGCCTATACGAGCAGTACTTC
TRBV13	TRBJ2-1	-	TRBD2	CASGTAGGAYNEQFF	TGTGCCAGCGGCACGGCGGGAGGCGCCTACAATGAGCAGTTCTTC
TRBV28	TRBJ1-6	-	-	CASSPTPGLDNSPLHF	TGTGCCAGCAGTCCAACCCCGGGGCTCGACAATTCACCCCTCCACTTT
TRBV27	TRBJ2-2	many	TRBD2	CASRLAGDTGELFF	TGTGCCAGCCGTCTAGCGGGAGACACCGGGGAGCTGTTTTTT
TRBV7-9	TRBJ2-7	few	-	CASSFGQGSSYEQYF	TGTGCCAGCAGCTTCGGGCAGGGGAGCTCCTACGAGCAGTACTTC
TRBV7-7	TRBJ2-1	-	-	CASSNLSYSYNEQFF	TGTGCCAGCAGCAACCTTAGCTACTCCTACAATGAGCAGTTCTTC
TRBV7-6	TRBJ1-1	many	-	CASSLRGVNTEAFF	TGTGCCAGCAGCTTGCGGGGGGTAAACACTGAAGCTTTCTTT
TRBV7-9	TRBJ1-2	few	-	CASSPYGTYYGYTF	TGTGCCAGCAGCCCATACGGGACATACTATGGCTACACCTTC
TRBV28	TRBJ1-6	few	-	CASSPRRFNSPLHF	TGTGCCAGCAGTCCCCGGAGATTTAATTCACCCCTCCACTTT
TRBV5-1	TRBJ2-1	-	TRBD2	CASSLEREGLYNEQFF	TGCGCCAGCAGCTTGGAACGGGAGGGACTTTACAATGAGCAGTTCTTC
TRBV6-2/TRBV6-3	TRBJ2-5	-	-	CASSYPGPEYF	TGTGCCAGCAGTTACCCGGGGCCTGAGTACTTC
TRBV7-9	TRBJ2-1	many	-	CASSSRGYTEQFF	TGTGCCAGCAGCTCGAGGGGATATACTGAGCAGTTCTTC
TRBV12-3/TRBV12-4	TRBJ1-2	-	-	CASSPLHYGYTF	TGTGCCAGCAGTCCCCTTCACTATGGCTACACCTTC
TRBV18	TRBJ2-2	-	TRBD2	CASSPGTSGRSAGELFF	TGTGCCAGCTCCCCCGGGACTAGCGGCCGATCGGCCGGGGAGCTGTTTTTT
TRBV19	TRBJ2-1	-	TRBD2	CASSTPGLVNNEQFF	TGTGCCAGTAGTACCCCCGGACTAGTAAACAATGAGCAGTTCTTC